The 2 T cell receptor beta chains listed next were all sequenced from one sample in a study of blood T cell repertoires in COVID-19 (dated by TCRdb to the early 2020s). The library was produced with the immunoSEQ multiplex PCR assay. TCRdb took this table from immuneACCESS and kept in-frame rearrangements with V and J called. Such tables lack part of the clones; where checked against another copy, unresolved V genes explain under half of the gap, and the rest is unexplained. In this sample the table shows around 250,000 clones, around 80% of which occur a single time. Of the sample, around 3.5% is held by the ten largest clones. Material: peripheral blood. The receptors come from a woman under 30 with acute or convalescent COVID-19.

J is TRBJ2-1 and V is TRBV19; D unresolved. The V gene lost 1 base and the J gene lost 9 bases, with 13 bases spanning the gap. CDR1 and CDR2 from the germline V gene are LNHDA and SQIVND (reference sequence). This CDR3 is built from 14 residues. The CDR3 loop reads CASSIAVASREQFF. For the CDR3, the DNA is TGTGCCAGTAGTATAGCAGTGGCATCACGTGAGCAGTTCTTC.

The CDR3 is CASSSQDRREAFF. The CDR3 DNA reads as TGTGCCAGCAGCTCCCAGGATCGTAGAGAAGCTTTCTTT. The J gene is TRBJ1-1, the V gene TRBV7-9; D gene uncertain. Germline values: CDR1 SEHNR, CDR2 FQNEAQ (reference sequence). Trimming pared 4 bases from V and 8 bases from J, leaving 14 bases between. The length of the CDR3 is 13 residues. Full variable domain (outside the CDR3, taken from reference TRBV7-9 and TRBJ1-1): DTGVSQNPRHKITKRGQNVTFRCDPISEHNRLYWYRQTLGQGPEFLTYFQNEAQLEKSRLLSDRFSAERPKGSFSTLEIQRTEQGDSAMYLCASSSQDRREAFFGQGTRLTVV.